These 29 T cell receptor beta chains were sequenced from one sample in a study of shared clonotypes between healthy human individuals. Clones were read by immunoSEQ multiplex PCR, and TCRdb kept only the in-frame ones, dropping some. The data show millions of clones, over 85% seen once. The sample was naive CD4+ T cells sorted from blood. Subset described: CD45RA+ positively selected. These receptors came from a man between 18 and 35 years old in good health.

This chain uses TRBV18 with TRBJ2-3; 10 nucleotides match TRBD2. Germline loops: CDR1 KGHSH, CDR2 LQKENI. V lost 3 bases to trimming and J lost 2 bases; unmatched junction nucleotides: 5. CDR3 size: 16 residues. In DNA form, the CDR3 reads TGTGCCAGCTCACCGATTAGCGGGGGGACCACAGATACGCAGTATTTT. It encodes CASSPISGGTTDTQYF.

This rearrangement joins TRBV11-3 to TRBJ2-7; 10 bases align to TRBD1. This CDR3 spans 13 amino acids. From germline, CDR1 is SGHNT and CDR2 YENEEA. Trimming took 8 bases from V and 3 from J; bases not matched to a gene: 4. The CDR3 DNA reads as TGTGCCAGCTCCCGGGACAGGGGCTACGAGCAGTACTTC. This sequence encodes CASSRDRGYEQYF.

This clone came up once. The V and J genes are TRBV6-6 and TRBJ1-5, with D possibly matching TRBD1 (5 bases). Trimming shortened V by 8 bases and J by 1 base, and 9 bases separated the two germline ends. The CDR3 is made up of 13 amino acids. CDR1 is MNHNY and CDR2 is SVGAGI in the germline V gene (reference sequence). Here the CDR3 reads CASDRDSNQPQHF. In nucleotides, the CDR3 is TGTGCCAGCGACCGGGACAGCAATCAGCCCCAGCATTTT.

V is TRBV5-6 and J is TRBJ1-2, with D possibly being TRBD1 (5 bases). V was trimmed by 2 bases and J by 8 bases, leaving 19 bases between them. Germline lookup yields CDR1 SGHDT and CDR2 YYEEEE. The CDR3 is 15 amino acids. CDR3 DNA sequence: TGTGCCAGCAGCTTCCGGGACGTCTCCCCTGGGGGCTACACCTTC. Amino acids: CASSFRDVSPGGYTF.

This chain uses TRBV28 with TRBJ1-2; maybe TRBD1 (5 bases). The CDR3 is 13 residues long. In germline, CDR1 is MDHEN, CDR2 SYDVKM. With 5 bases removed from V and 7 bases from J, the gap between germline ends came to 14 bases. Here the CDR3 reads CASSPGTLSGYTF. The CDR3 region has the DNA TGTGCCAGCAGTCCAGGGACCTTAAGTGGCTACACCTTC.

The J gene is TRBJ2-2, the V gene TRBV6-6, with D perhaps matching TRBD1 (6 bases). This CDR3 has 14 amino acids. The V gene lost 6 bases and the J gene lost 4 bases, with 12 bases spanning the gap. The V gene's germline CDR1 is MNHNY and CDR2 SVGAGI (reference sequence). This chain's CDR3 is CASSPRTATGELFF. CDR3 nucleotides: TGTGCCAGCAGCCCCCGGACAGCCACCGGGGAGCTGTTTTTT.

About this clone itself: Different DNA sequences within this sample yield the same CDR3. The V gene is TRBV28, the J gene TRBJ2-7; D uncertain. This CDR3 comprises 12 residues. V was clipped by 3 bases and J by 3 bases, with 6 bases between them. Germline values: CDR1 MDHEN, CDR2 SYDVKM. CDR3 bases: TGTGCCAGCAGTTTGGGTAGCTACGAGCAGTACTTC. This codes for CASSLGSYEQYF.

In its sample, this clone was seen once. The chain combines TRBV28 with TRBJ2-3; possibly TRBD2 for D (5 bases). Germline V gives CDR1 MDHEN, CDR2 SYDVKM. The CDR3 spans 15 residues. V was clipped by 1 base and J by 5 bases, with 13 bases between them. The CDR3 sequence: CASSLSVLGKDTQYF. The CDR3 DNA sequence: TGTGCCAGCAGTTTATCCGTTCTCGGGAAAGATACGCAGTATTTT.

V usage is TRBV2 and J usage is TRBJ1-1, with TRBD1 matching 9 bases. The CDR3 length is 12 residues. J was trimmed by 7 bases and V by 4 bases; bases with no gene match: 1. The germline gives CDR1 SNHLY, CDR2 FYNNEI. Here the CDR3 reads CASSVDRGEAFF. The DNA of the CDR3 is TGTGCCAGCAGTGTGGACAGGGGTGAAGCTTTCTTT.

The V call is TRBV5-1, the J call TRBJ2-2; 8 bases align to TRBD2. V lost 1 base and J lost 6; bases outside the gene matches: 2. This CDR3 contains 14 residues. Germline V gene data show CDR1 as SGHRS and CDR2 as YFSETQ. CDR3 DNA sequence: TGCGCCAGCAGCTTGAGGACTAGCTCCGGGGAGCTGTTTTTT. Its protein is CASSLRTSSGELFF. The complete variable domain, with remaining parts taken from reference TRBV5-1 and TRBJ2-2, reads KAGVTQTPRYLIKTRGQQVTLSCSPISGHRSVSWYQQTPGQGLQFLFEYFSETQRNKGNFPGRFSGRQFSNSRSEMNVSTLELGDSALYLCASSLRTSSGELFFGEGSRLTVL.

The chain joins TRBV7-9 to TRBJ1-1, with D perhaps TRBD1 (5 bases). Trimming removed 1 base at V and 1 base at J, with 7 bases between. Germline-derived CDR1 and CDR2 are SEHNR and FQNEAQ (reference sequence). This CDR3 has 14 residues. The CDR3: CASSLGGANTEAFF. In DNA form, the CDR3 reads TGTGCCAGCAGCTTAGGGGGCGCGAACACTGAAGCTTTCTTT. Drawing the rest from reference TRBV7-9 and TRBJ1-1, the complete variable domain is DTGVSQNPRHKITKRGQNVTFRCDPISEHNRLYWYRQTLGQGPEFLTYFQNEAQLEKSRLLSDRFSAERPKGSFSTLEIQRTEQGDSAMYLCASSLGGANTEAFFGQGTRLTVV.

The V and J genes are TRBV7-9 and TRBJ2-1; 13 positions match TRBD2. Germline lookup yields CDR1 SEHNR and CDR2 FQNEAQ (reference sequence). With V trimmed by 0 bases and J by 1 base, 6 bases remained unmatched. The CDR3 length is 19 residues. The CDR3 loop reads CASSLAGTSGVASYNEQFF. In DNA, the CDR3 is TGTGCCAGCAGCTTAGCTGGGACTAGCGGGGTGGCTTCCTACAATGAGCAGTTCTTC.

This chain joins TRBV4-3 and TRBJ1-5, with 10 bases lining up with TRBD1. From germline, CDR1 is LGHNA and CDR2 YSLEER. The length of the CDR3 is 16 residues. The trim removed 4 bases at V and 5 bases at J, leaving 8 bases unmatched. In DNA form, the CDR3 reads TGCGCCAGCAGCCCTTTGACAGGGGGCGCGTATCAGCCCCAGCATTTT. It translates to CASSPLTGGAYQPQHF.

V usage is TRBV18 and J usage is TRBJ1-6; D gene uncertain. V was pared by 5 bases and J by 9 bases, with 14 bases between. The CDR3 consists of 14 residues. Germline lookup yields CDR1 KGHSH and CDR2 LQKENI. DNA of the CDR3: TGTGCCAGCTCATCGGGCAGTGAGGGTTCACCCCTCCACTTT. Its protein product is CASSSGSEGSPLHF.

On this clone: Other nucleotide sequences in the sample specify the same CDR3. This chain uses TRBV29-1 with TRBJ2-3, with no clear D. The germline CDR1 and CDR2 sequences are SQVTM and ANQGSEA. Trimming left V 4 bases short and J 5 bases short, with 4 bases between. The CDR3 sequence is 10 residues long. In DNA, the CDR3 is TGCAGCGTTGGTGTAGATACGCAGTATTTT. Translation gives CSVGVDTQYF.

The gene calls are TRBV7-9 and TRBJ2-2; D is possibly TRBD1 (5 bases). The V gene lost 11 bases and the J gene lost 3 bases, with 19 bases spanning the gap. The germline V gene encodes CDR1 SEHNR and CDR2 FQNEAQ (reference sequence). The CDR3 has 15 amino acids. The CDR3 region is CAPHARVGDTGELFF. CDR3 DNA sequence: TGTGCCCCTCACGCCAGGGTTGGGGACACCGGGGAGCTGTTTTTT.

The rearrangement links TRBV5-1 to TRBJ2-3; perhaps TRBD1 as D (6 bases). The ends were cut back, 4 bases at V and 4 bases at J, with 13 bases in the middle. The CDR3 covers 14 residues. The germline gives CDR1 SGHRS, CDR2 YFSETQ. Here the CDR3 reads CASSTARGADTQYF. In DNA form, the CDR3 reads TGCGCCAGCAGCACAGCCAGGGGCGCAGATACGCAGTATTTT. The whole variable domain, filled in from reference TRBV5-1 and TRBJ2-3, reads KAGVTQTPRYLIKTRGQQVTLSCSPISGHRSVSWYQQTPGQGLQFLFEYFSETQRNKGNFPGRFSGRQFSNSRSEMNVSTLELGDSALYLCASSTARGADTQYFGPGTRLTVL.

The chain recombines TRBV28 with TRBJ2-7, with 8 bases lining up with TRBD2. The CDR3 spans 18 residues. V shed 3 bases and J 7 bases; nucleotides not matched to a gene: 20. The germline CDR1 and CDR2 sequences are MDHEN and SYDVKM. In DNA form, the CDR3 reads TGTGCCAGCAGTTTTCTAGCCTCCCGGACTAGCCAGCGTGAGGAGCAGTACTTC. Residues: CASSFLASRTSQREEQYF.

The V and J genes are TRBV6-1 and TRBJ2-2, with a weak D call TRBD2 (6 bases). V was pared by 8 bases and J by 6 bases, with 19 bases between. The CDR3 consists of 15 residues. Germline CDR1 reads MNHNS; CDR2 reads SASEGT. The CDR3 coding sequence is TGTGCCAGCCGAAGACATGGCACGGGAGCCGGGGAGCTGTTTTTT. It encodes CASRRHGTGAGELFF.

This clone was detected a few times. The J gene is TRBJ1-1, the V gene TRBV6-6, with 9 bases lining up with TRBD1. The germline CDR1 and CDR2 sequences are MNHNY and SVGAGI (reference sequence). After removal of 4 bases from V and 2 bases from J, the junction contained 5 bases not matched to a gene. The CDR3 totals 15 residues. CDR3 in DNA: TGTGCCAGCAGTTGGACAGGGGACTATAACACTGAAGCTTTCTTT. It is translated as CASSWTGDYNTEAFF.

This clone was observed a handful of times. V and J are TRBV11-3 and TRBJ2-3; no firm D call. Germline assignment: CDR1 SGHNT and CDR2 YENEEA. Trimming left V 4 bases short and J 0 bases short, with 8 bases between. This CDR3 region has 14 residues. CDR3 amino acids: CASSSDYSTDTQYF. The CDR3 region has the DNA TGTGCCAGCAGCTCCGATTATAGCACAGATACGCAGTATTTT.

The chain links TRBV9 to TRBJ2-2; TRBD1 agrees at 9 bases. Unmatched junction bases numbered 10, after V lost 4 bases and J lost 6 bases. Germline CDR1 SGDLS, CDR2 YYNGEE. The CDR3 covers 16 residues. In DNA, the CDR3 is TGTGCCAGCAGCTTTACTGACAGGGGGTTGTCCGGGGAGCTGTTTTTT. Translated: CASSFTDRGLSGELFF.

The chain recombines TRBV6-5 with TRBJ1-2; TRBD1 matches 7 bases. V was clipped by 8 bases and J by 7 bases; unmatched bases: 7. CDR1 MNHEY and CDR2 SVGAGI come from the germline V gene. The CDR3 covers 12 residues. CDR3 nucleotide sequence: TGTGCCAGCCACAGGGGAGAGGGTGGCTACACCTTC. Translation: CASHRGEGGYTF.

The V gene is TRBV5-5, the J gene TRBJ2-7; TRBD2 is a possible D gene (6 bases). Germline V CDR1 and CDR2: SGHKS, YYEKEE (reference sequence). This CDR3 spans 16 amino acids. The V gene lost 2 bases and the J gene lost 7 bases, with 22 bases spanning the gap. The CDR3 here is CASSFLPGTVLLEQYF. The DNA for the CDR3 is TGTGCCAGCAGCTTCCTGCCCGGGACTGTCCTCTTAGAGCAGTACTTC.

CDR3 residues: CASSLIQGGYGYTF. In DNA form, the CDR3 reads TGTGCCAGCAGTTTAATACAGGGAGGGTATGGCTACACCTTC. This chain joins TRBV28 and TRBJ1-2; D is perhaps TRBD1 (6 bases). Deletions cut 2 bases from V and 5 bases from J, with 12 bases between. Germline assignment: CDR1 MDHEN and CDR2 SYDVKM. The length of the CDR3 is 14 residues.

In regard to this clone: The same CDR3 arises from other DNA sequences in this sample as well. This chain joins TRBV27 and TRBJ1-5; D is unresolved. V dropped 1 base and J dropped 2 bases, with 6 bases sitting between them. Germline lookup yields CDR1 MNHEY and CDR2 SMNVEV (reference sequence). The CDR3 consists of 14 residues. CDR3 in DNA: TGTGCCAGCAGTTTATGGGGTGGCAATCAGCCCCAGCATTTT. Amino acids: CASSLWGGNQPQHF.

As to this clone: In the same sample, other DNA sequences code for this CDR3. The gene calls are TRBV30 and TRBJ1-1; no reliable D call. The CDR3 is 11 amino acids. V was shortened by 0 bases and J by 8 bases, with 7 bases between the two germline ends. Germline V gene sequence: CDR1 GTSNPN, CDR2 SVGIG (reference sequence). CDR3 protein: CAWSVRVEAFF. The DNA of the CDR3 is TGTGCCTGGAGTGTACGGGTAGAAGCTTTCTTT. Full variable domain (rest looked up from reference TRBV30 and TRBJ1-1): SQTIHQWPATLVQPVGSPLSLECTVEGTSNPNLYWYRQAAGRGLQLLFYSVGIGQISSEVPQNLSASRPQDRQFILSSKKLLLSDSGFYLCAWSVRVEAFFGQGTRLTVV.

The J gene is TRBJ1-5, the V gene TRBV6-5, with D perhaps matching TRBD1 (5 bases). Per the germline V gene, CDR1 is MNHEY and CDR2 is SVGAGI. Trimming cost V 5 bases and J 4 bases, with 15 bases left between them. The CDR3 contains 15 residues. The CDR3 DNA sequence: TGTGCCAGCAGTCCCGCCGGGGCAGGGAATCAGCCCCAGCATTTT. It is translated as CASSPAGAGNQPQHF.

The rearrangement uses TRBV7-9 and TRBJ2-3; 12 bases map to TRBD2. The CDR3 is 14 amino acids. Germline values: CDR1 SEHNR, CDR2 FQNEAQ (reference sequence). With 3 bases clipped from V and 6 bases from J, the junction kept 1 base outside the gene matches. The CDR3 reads CASSLTSGSDTQYF. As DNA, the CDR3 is TGTGCCAGCAGCTTGACTAGCGGGAGCGATACGCAGTATTTT.